One sample yielded the 14 T cell receptor beta chains listed below, sequenced in a study of blood T cell repertoires in COVID-19. Libraries were prepared by immunoSEQ multiplex PCR; TCRdb keeps only in-frame clonotypes and omits some of them. The table lists 200,000 to 250,000 clones, about 90% of them singletons. Sequencing was carried out using PBMCs or T cells enriched from blood (not recorded which). The receptors here all came from a woman aged 25 to 39 with acute COVID-19.

The chain is built from TRBV18 and TRBJ2-6; TRBD1 agrees at 11 bases. The CDR3 spans 18 residues. The germline gives CDR1 KGHSH, CDR2 LQKENI. Germline trimming cut 3 bases from V and 0 bases from J; bases unmatched to any gene: 4. The CDR3 sequence is CASSPRTGGGSGANVLTF. The CDR3 bases are TGTGCCAGCTCACCGCGGACAGGGGGCGGCTCTGGGGCCAACGTCCTGACTTTC.

The chain combines TRBV9 with TRBJ2-5; no clear D gene. This CDR3 has 14 amino acids. Trimming stripped 4 bases from V and 1 base from J, with 11 bases between. Germline V gene sequence: CDR1 SGDLS, CDR2 YYNGEE. The CDR3 DNA reads as TGTGCCAGCAGCCCCTCTAATAGCCAAGAGACCCAGTACTTC. Residues: CASSPSNSQETQYF.

The chain is built from TRBV10-3 and TRBJ2-2, with 11 bases lining up with TRBD2. Germline CDR1 ENHRY, CDR2 SYGVKD. The junction had 3 bases not matched to a gene; V was cut back by 6 bases and J by 0 bases. This CDR3 has 16 amino acids. CDR3 loop: CAISPSGRTNTGELFF. In DNA form, the CDR3 reads TGTGCCATCAGCCCTAGCGGGAGGACGAACACCGGGGAGCTGTTTTTT.

The V call is TRBV10-3, the J call TRBJ2-7; D remains unclear. The germline V gene encodes CDR1 ENHRY and CDR2 SYGVKD. The CDR3 sequence is 12 residues long. V lost 4 bases and J lost 3, with 7 bases in between. The CDR3 DNA reads TGTGCCATCAGTGCAGACAACTACGAGCAGTACTTC. It encodes CAISADNYEQYF.

The genes are TRBV6-5 and TRBJ1-5, with 8 bases matching TRBD1. This CDR3 contains 13 residues. The germline V gene has CDR1 MNHEY and CDR2 SVGAGI. V lost 5 bases and J lost 7; bases outside the gene matches: 4. The CDR3, as DNA: TGTGCCAGCAGTAGGACAGGGCAACAGCCCCAGCATTTT. This codes for CASSRTGQQPQHF.

J is TRBJ2-5 and V is TRBV27; 9 nucleotides match TRBD2. Trimming cost V 7 bases and J 5 bases; bases outside gene matches: 23. Germline CDR1 and CDR2: MNHEY and SMNVEV (reference sequence). This CDR3 has 19 residues. As DNA, the CDR3 is TGTGCCAGCACACGACCCGATTCGGCTAGCGGGGAAGGAACGGAGACCCAGTACTTC. Translating it yields CASTRPDSASGEGTETQYF.

The rearrangement links TRBV5-5 to TRBJ1-5, with TRBD1 matching over 8 bases. Germline V CDR1 and CDR2: SGHKS, YYEKEE (reference sequence). The ends lost 4 bases at V and 2 bases at J; junction bases unmatched: 2. This CDR3 contains 14 residues. In DNA, the CDR3 is TGTGCCAGCAGCGGGACAGGTGGCAATCAGCCCCAGCATTTT. This gives the protein CASSGTGGNQPQHF.

This clone was detected only once. The V call is TRBV29-1, the J call TRBJ2-1, with TRBD2 matching 8 bases. V lost 6 bases to trimming and J lost 7 bases; unmatched junction nucleotides: 11. Germline CDR1 and CDR2: SQVTM and ANQGSEA. The CDR3 has 14 amino acids. This CDR3 reads CSVNLAGPGNEQFF. CDR3 nucleotides: TGCAGCGTCAACCTAGCGGGCCCGGGGAATGAGCAGTTCTTC.

The chain joins TRBV6-5 to TRBJ1-2; tentatively, D is TRBD1 (5 bases). The germline gives CDR1 MNHEY, CDR2 SVGAGI. The V and J ends lost 6 bases and 4 bases respectively, with 18 bases between them. The length of the CDR3 is 15 residues. CDR3 sequence: CASRPWGELFYGYTF. CDR3 in DNA: TGTGCCAGCAGGCCCTGGGGGGAGTTATTCTATGGCTACACCTTC.

This chain links TRBV7-3 with TRBJ2-5, with D possibly being TRBD2 (5 bases). V was pared by 3 bases and J by 7 bases, with 12 bases between. Per germline, CDR1 SGHTA and CDR2 FQGTGA. The CDR3 loop spans 13 amino acids. This CDR3 is CASSLSDGGTQYF. The DNA for the CDR3 is TGTGCCAGCAGCTTGTCCGATGGAGGGACCCAGTACTTC. Variable domain in full (rest from reference TRBV7-3 and TRBJ2-5): GAGVSQTPSNKVTEKGKYVELRCDPISGHTALYWYRQSLGQGPEFLIYFQGTGAADDSGLPNDRFFAVRPEGSVSTLKIQRTERGDSAVYLCASSLSDGGTQYFGPGTRLLVL.

This clone was counted between two and nine times. The rearrangement joins TRBV5-1 to TRBJ2-5; 9 bases fit TRBD2. Looked up from germline, CDR1 is SGHRS and CDR2 is YFSETQ. V lost 6 bases to trimming and J lost 5 bases; unmatched junction nucleotides: 5. The CDR3 consists of 13 residues. CDR3 DNA sequence: TGCGCCAGCAAAGCGGGGGGTTACGAGACCCAGTACTTC. Translated: CASKAGGYETQYF. Variable domain in full (rest from reference TRBV5-1 and TRBJ2-5): KAGVTQTPRYLIKTRGQQVTLSCSPISGHRSVSWYQQTPGQGLQFLFEYFSETQRNKGNFPGRFSGRQFSNSRSEMNVSTLELGDSALYLCASKAGGYETQYFGPGTRLLVL.

The chain has TRBV6-6 and TRBJ2-7; no reliable D call. Germline V gives CDR1 MNHNY, CDR2 SVGAGI (reference sequence). V lost 2 bases and J lost 3, with 8 bases in between. CDR3 length equals 13 residues. CDR3 amino acids: CASSYLQHYEQYF. The CDR3 DNA reads as TGTGCCAGCAGTTACCTGCAACACTACGAGCAGTACTTC.

On this clone itself: Different DNA sequences within this sample yield the same CDR3. This chain connects TRBV9 to TRBJ2-7; tentative D call: TRBD2 (5 bases). The germline V gene has CDR1 SGDLS and CDR2 YYNGEE. V was shortened by 0 bases and J by 1 base, with 11 bases between the two germline ends. This CDR3 has 15 residues. The DNA for the CDR3 is TGTGCCAGCAGCGTAGATCCGACGGGATCCTACGAGCAGTACTTC. As protein: CASSVDPTGSYEQYF.

V usage is TRBV27 and J usage is TRBJ2-7; tentatively, D is TRBD2 (6 bases). CDR1 is MNHEY and CDR2 is SMNVEV in the germline V gene (reference sequence). With 7 bases removed from V and 0 bases from J, the gap between germline ends came to 16 bases. There are 15 residues in the CDR3. CDR3 sequence: CASTILPGDSYEQYF. CDR3 bases: TGTGCCAGCACTATTCTTCCGGGGGACTCCTACGAGCAGTACTTC.